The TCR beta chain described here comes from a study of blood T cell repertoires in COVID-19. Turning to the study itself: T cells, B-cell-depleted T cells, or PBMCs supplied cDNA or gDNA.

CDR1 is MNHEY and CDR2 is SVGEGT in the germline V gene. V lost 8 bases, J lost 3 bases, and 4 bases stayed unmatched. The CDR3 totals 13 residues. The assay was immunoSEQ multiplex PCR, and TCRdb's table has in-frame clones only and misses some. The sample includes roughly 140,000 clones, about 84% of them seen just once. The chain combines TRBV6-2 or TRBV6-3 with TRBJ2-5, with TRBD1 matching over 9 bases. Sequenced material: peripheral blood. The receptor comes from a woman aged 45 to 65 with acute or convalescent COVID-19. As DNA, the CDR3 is TGTGCCAGCTGCCGGGACAGGGAAGAGACCCAGTACTTC. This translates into CASCRDREETQYF.